This T cell receptor beta chain was sequenced for a study of CD8 T cells in Susac syndrome. As for the study in general: Within the sequenced Susac syndrome patient group, six exhibited active disease and roughly 8 were in remission. Whole-study findings and limits: The authors acknowledged that the study's TCR sequencing and HLA analysis involved relatively few individuals. Susac-specific public clones were found in total CD8+ and CD8+ TEMRA repertoires, numbering sixteen and five, respectively. Susac CD8+ clonal expansion peaked in TEMRA cells and active patients.

Turning to this clonotype: Its target is unknown.

It was with random hexamers that roughly 0.45 to 1 ug RNA was reverse transcribed. TCRdb redid the calling of the immunoSEQ multiplex PCR reads with MiXCR, one entry per CDR3 protein. Here the sample spans approximately 190,000 distinct CDR3 sequences, approximately 95% being singletons. Germline assignment: CDR1 GTSNPN and CDR2 SVGIG (reference sequence). The length of the CDR3 is 12 residues. Trimming shortened V by 3 bases and J by 5 bases, and 7 bases separated the two germline ends. The TCR sequence derives from a human donor with Susac syndrome. The genes are TRBV30 and TRBJ2-2; D gene ambiguous. The sample comprised CD8+ T cells from PBMCs. The CDR3 is CAWSLGTGELFF. Written as DNA, the CDR3 is TGTGCCTGGAGCCTAGGGACCGGGGAGCTGTTTTTT.